The 5 T cell receptor beta chains listed next were all sequenced from one sample in a study of OX40 agonist ivuxolimab in advanced cancers. The table came from immunoSEQ multiplex PCR; TCRdb's copy has only in-frame clones and leaves some out. Of 8,500 to 13,000 clones listed, around 74% were seen once; the top ten hold around 35%. Sequencing used CD4+ or CD8+ T cells sorted from blood, obtained in a trial of the OX40 agonist ivuxolimab. These receptors came from an adult with an advanced solid tumor such as melanoma, head and neck, liver or kidney cancer.

This clone showed up just once. The J gene is TRBJ2-2, the V gene TRBV6-1, with D possibly matching TRBD2 (6 bases). Germline V gene sequence: CDR1 MNHNS, CDR2 SASEGT. The CDR3 is 15 amino acids. The germline V and J ends were trimmed by 1 base and 0 bases, with 6 bases remaining between them. The CDR3 coding sequence is TGTGCCAGCAGTGAAGGGACTACGAACACCGGGGAGCTGTTTTTT. Its protein is CASSEGTTNTGELFF.

This chain joins TRBV6-1 and TRBJ2-5; 12 bases are shared with TRBD2. Germline assignment: CDR1 MNHNS and CDR2 SASEGT. The CDR3 extends over 16 amino acids. Germline trimming cut 2 bases from V and 1 base from J; bases unmatched to any gene: 2. The CDR3 is CASSELAGGPQETQYF. CDR3 coding DNA: TGTGCCAGCAGTGAACTAGCGGGAGGGCCCCAAGAGACCCAGTACTTC.

The V and J genes are TRBV19 and TRBJ2-7, with D uncertain. The CDR3 is made up of 12 amino acids. V was cut by 5 bases and J by 3 bases, with 8 bases left in between. Per germline, CDR1 LNHDA and CDR2 SQIVND (reference sequence). The CDR3 region has the DNA TGTGCCAGTAGTCCCTACATCTACGAGCAGTACTTC. Protein product: CASSPYIYEQYF.

The genes are TRBV29-1 and TRBJ2-1; 9 nucleotides align to TRBD2. The length of the CDR3 is 14 residues. CDR1 and CDR2 from the germline V gene are SQVTM and ANQGSEA. The V and J ends lost 1 base and 5 bases, in that order; junction bases with no gene match: 3. The CDR3 region is CSVEASGIDNEQFF. CDR3 sequence (DNA): TGCAGCGTTGAAGCTAGCGGGATTGACAATGAGCAGTTCTTC.

V usage is TRBV7-9 and J usage is TRBJ1-1; 7 bases agree with TRBD1. Unmatched junction bases numbered 8, after V lost 5 bases and J lost 2 bases. The germline V gene encodes CDR1 SEHNR and CDR2 FQNEAQ (reference sequence). The CDR3 has 15 residues. In nucleotides, the CDR3 is TGTGCCAGCAGCACTTTAGGACAGGTTAACACTGAAGCTTTCTTT. This encodes CASSTLGQVNTEAFF.